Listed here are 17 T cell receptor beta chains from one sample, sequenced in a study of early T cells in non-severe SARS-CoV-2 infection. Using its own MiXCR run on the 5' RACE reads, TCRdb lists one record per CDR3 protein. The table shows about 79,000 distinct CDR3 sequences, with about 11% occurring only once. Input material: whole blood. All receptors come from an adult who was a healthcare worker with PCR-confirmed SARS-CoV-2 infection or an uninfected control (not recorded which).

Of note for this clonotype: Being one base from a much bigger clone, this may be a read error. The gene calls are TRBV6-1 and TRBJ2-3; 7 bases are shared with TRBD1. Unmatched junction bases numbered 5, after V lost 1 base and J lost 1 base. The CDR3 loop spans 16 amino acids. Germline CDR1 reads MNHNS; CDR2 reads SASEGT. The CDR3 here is CASSEDDRAGTDTQYF. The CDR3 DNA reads TGTGCCAGCAGTGAAGATGACAGGGCGGGCACAGATACGCAGTATTTT.

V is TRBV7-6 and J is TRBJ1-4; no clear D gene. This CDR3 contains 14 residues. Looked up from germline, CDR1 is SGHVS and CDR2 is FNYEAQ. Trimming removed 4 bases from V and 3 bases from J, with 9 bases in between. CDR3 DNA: TGTGCCAGCAGCTCAGTTGGGCCTAATGAAAAACTGTTTTTT. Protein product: CASSSVGPNEKLFF.

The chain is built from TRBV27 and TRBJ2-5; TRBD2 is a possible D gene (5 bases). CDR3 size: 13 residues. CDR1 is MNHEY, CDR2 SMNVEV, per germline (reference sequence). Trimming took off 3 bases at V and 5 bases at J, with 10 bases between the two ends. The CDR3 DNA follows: TGTGCCAGCAGTTTTTACGGGGAGGAGACCCAGTACTTC. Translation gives CASSFYGEETQYF.

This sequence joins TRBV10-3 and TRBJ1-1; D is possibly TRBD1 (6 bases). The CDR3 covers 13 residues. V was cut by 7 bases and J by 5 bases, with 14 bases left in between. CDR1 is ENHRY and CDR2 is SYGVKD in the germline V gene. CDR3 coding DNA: TGTGCCATCAAGGTACAGGGTGGGACTGAAGCTTTCTTT. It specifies CAIKVQGGTEAFF.

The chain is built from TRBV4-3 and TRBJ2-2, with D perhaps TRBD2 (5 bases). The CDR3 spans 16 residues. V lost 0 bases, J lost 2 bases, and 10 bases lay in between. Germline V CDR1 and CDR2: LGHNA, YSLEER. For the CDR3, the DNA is TGCGCCAGCAGCCAAGATTGGACTTCCAACACCGGGGAGCTGTTTTTT. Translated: CASSQDWTSNTGELFF.

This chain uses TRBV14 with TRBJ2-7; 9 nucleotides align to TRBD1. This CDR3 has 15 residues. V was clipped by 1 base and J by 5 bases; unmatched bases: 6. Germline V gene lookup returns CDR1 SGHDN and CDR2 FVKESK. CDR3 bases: TGTGCCAGCAGCCAAGCGGGACAGGGCTTGGACGAGCAGTACTTC. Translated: CASSQAGQGLDEQYF.

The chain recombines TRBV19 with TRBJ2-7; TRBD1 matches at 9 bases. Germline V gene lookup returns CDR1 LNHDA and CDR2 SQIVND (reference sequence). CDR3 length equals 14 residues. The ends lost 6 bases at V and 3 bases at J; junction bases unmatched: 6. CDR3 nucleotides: TGTGCCAGTAGCCAGAGGACAGGGGTCTACGAGCAGTACTTC. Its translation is CASSQRTGVYEQYF.

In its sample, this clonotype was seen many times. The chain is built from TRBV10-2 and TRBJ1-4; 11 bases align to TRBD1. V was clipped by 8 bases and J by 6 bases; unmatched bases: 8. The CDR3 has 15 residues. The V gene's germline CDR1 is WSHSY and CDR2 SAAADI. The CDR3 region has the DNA TGCGCCAGCCGCCAGGACAGGGGGCTTGATGAAAAACTGTTTTTT. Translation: CASRQDRGLDEKLFF.

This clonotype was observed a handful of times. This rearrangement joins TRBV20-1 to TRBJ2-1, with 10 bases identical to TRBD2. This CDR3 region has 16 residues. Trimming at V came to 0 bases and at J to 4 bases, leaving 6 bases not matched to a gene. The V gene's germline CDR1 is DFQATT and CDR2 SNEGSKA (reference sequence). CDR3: CSARDELAGRYNEQFF. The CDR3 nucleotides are TGCAGTGCTAGAGACGAACTAGCGGGGCGATACAATGAGCAGTTCTTC.

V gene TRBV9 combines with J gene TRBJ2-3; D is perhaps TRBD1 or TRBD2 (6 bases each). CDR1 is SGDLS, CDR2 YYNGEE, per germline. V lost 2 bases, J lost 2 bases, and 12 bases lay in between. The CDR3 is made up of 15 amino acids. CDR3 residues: CASSVVGGLTDTQYF. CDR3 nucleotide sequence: TGTGCCAGCAGCGTGGTCGGGGGCCTCACAGATACGCAGTATTTT.

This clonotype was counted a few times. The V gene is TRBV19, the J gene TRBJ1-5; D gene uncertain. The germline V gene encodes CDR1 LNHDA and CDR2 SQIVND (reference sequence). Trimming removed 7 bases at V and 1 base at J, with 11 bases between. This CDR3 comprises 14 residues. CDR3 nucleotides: TGTGCCAGTACAACGACGGGGAGCAATCAGCCCCAGCATTTT. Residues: CASTTTGSNQPQHF.

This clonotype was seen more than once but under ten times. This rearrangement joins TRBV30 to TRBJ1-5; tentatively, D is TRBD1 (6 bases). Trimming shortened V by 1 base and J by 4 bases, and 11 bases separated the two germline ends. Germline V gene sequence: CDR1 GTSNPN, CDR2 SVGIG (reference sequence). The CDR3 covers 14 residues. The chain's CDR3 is CAWSAAQGNQPQHF. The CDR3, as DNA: TGTGCCTGGAGTGCCGCACAGGGAAATCAGCCCCAGCATTTT.

The CDR3 DNA sequence: TGTGCCAGCAGCCGCAGGGGGGGCAATCAGCCCCAGCATTTT. Translating it yields CASSRRGGNQPQHF. The chain joins TRBV3-1 to TRBJ1-5, with 7 positions matching TRBD1. Germline V gene sequence: CDR1 LGHDT, CDR2 YNNKEL (reference sequence). With 4 bases clipped from V and 2 bases from J, the junction kept 2 bases outside the gene matches. The CDR3 length is 14 residues.

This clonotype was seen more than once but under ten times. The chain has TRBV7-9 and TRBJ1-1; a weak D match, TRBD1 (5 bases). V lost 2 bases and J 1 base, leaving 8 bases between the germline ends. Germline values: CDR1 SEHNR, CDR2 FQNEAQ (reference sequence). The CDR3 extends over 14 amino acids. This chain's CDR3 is CASSLRDANTEAFF. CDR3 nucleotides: TGTGCCAGCAGCTTAAGGGACGCGAACACTGAAGCTTTCTTT.

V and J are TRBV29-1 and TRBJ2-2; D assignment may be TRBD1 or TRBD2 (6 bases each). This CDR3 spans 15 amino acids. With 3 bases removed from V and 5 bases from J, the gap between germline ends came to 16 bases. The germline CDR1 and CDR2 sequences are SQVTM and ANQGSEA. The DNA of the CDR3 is TGCAGCGTTGAGAAGGTCGGGGGCCGGACCGGGGAGCTGTTTTTT. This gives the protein CSVEKVGGRTGELFF.

The CDR3 spells CASSLTGGEYNEQFF. As DNA, the CDR3 is TGTGCCAGCAGCTTAACCGGGGGCGAGTACAATGAGCAGTTCTTC. The rearrangement links TRBV11-2 to TRBJ2-1, with D perhaps given as TRBD1 or TRBD2 (6 bases each). This CDR3 is 15 amino acids long. CDR1 is SGHAT and CDR2 is FQNNGV in the germline V gene. V was clipped by 2 bases and J by 4 bases, with 12 bases between them.

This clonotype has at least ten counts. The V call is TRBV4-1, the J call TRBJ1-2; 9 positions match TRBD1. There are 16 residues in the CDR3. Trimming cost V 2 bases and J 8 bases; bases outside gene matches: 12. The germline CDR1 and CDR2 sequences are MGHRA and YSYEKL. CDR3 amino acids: CASSQLFTGGGYGYTF. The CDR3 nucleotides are TGCGCCAGCAGCCAACTGTTTACAGGGGGCGGATACGGCTACACCTTC.